This is a list of T cell receptor beta chains from one sample in a study of PD-1 blockade in classical Hodgkin lymphoma. The repertoire was sequenced with immunoSEQ multiplex PCR; TCRdb's copy has only in-frame clones and lacks some. This table has around 26,000 clones, about three quarters appearing once. Material: peripheral blood mononuclear cells (PBMCs), obtained before the second cycle of nivolumab. These receptor sequences come from a human donor with classical Hodgkin lymphoma. CDR3s include the opening cysteine and the closing phenylalanine or tryptophan. The D gene is left open where the match is weak. Rows may omit the clone size; those that give it use once, few, many or a size class.

d_gene,abundance,j_gene,v_gene,CDR3aa,CDR3nt
.,.,TRBJ2-1,TRBV4-3,CASSQEGPRGEQFF,TGCGCCAGCAGCCAAGAAGGCCCTCGGGGTGAGCAGTTCTTC
TRBD2,.,TRBJ2-3,TRBV7-8,CASSLLAGGSGDTQYF,TGTGCCAGCAGCTTACTAGCGGGAGGGTCCGGAGATACGCAGTATTTT
.,.,TRBJ2-3,TRBV19,CASTSRRGNTDTQYF,TGTGCCAGTACCTCCCGACGCGGGAACACAGATACGCAGTATTTT
.,.,TRBJ2-6,TRBV18,CASSQRGPGANVLTF,TGTGCCAGCTCACAAAGGGGCCCTGGGGCCAACGTCCTGACTTTC
.,once,TRBJ2-7,TRBV4-3,CASSQDYGGYEQYF,TGCGCCAGCAGCCAAGACTATGGGGGATACGAGCAGTACTTC
.,.,TRBJ1-2,TRBV19,CASSTSPALYGYTF,TGTGCCAGTAGTACCAGTCCAGCCCTATATGGCTACACCTTC
.,.,TRBJ2-1,TRBV28,CATNHPDAGAGLSSYNEQFF,TGTGCCACCAACCACCCGGACGCCGGGGCAGGGTTAAGCTCCTACAATGAGCAGTTCTTC
TRBD1,.,TRBJ2-7,TRBV5-1,CASSPGGTGVYEQYF,TGCGCCAGCAGCCCGGGCGGGACAGGCGTCTACGAGCAGTACTTC
TRBD2,.,TRBJ2-3,TRBV4-1,CASSLWDSGRTDTQYF,TGCGCCAGCAGCCTGTGGGATAGCGGGAGAACAGATACGCAGTATTTT
.,.,TRBJ2-1,TRBV10-1,CASGAGWDEQFF,TGCGCCAGCGGTGCGGGTTGGGATGAGCAGTTCTTC
.,.,TRBJ2-7,TRBV25-1,CASTKGTDYEQYF,TGTGCCAGCACTAAGGGGACGGACTACGAGCAGTACTTC
TRBD2,.,TRBJ2-7,TRBV5-4,CASSRTSGSGYEQYF,TGTGCCAGCAGCAGGACTAGCGGGAGTGGTTACGAGCAGTACTTC
TRBD2,once,TRBJ2-7,TRBV5-1,CASTQTSASYEQYF,TGCGCCAGCACCCAGACTAGCGCCTCCTACGAGCAGTACTTC
TRBD1,.,TRBJ2-7,TRBV29-1,CSVIKQGRANEQYF,TGCAGCGTTATAAAACAGGGGAGAGCAAACGAGCAGTACTTC
TRBD2,.,TRBJ2-1,TRBV4-2,CASSRTSGREGNEQFF,TGTGCCAGCAGCCGGACTAGCGGGAGGGAAGGCAATGAGCAGTTCTTC